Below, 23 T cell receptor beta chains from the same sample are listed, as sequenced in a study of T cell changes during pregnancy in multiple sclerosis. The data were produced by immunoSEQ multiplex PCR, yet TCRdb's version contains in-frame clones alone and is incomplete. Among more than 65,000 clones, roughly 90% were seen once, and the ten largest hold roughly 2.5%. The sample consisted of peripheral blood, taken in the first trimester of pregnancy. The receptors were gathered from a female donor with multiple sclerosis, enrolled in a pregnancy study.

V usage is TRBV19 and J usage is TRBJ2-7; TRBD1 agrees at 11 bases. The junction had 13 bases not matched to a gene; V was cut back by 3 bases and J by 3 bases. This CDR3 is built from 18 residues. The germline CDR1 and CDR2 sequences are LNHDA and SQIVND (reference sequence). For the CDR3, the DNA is TGTGCCAGTAGTATCCTCACAGGACAGGGGGCGCAGTACTACGAGCAGTACTTC. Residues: CASSILTGQGAQYYEQYF.

The CDR3 reads CASSYSGSYEQYF. The CDR3 DNA is TGTGCCAGCAGTTACTCGGGCAGCTACGAGCAGTACTTC. J is TRBJ2-7 and V is TRBV6-5; no clear D. Trimming took off 0 bases at V and 3 bases at J, with 6 bases between the two ends. Germline V gene sequence: CDR1 MNHEY, CDR2 SVGAGI. The CDR3 has 13 amino acids.

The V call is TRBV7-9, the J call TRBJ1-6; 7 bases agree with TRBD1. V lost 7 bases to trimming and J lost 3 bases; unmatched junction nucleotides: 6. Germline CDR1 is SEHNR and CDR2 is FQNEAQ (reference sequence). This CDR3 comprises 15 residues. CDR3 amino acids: CASTRQGNYNSPLHF. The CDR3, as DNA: TGTGCCAGCACCCGACAGGGAAACTATAATTCACCCCTCCACTTT. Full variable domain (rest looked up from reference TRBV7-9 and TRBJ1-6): DTGVSQNPRHKITKRGQNVTFRCDPISEHNRLYWYRQTLGQGPEFLTYFQNEAQLEKSRLLSDRFSAERPKGSFSTLEIQRTEQGDSAMYLCASTRQGNYNSPLHFGNGTRLTVT.

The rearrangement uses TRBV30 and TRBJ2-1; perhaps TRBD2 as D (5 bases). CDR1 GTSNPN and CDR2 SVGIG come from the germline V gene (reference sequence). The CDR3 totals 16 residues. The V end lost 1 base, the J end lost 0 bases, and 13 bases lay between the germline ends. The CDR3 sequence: CAWSGTSHSSYNEQFF. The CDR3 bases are TGTGCCTGGAGTGGGACTTCCCACAGCTCCTACAATGAGCAGTTCTTC.

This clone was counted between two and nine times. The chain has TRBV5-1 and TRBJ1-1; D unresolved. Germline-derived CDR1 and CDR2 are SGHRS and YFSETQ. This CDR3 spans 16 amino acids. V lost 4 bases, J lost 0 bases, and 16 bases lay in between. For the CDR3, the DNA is TGCGCCAGCAGCAAGGAACCGGGAGAACTGAACACTGAAGCTTTCTTT. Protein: CASSKEPGELNTEAFF.

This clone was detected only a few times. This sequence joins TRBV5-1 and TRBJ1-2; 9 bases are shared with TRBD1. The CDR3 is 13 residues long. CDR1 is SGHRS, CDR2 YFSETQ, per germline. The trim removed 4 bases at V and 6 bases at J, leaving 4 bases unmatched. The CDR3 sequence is CASSDGTGNGYTF. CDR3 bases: TGCGCCAGCAGCGATGGGACAGGGAATGGCTACACCTTC.

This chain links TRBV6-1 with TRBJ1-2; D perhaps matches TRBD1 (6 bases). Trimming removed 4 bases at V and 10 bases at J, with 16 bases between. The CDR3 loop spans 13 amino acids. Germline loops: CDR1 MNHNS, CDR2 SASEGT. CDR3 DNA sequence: TGTGCCAGCAGTGTTGGGGGCTCGGTGCCCTACACCTTC. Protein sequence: CASSVGGSVPYTF.

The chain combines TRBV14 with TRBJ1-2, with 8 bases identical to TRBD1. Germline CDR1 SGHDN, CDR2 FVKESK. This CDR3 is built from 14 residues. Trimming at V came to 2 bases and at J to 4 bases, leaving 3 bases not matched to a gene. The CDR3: CASSQQQGGYGYTF. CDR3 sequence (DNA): TGTGCCAGCAGCCAACAACAGGGGGGCTATGGCTACACCTTC.

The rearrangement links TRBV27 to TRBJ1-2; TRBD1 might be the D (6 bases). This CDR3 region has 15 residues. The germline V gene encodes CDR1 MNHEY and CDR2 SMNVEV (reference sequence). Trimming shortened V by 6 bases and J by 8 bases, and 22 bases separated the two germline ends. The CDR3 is CASSLDLGGARGYTF. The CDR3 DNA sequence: TGTGCCAGCAGCCTCGACCTGGGGGGGGCGAGGGGCTACACCTTC.

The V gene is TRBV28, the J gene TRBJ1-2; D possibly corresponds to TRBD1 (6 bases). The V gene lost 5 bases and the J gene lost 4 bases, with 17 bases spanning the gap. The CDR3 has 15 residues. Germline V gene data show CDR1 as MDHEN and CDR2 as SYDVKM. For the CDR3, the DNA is TGTGCCAGCAGTAGCCCCAGAACAGGGCTCTATGGCTACACCTTC. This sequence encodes CASSSPRTGLYGYTF.

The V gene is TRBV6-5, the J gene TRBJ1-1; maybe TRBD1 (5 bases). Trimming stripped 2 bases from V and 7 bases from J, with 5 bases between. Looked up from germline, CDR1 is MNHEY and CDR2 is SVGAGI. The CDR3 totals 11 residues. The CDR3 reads CASSYTGEAFF. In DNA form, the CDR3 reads TGTGCCAGCAGTTACACAGGTGAAGCTTTCTTT.

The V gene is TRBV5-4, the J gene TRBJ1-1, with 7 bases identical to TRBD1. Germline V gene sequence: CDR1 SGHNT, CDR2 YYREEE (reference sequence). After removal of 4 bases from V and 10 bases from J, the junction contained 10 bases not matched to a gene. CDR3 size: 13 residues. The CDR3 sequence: CASSQGQAGVAFF. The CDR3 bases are TGTGCCAGCAGCCAAGGACAGGCAGGGGTAGCTTTCTTT.

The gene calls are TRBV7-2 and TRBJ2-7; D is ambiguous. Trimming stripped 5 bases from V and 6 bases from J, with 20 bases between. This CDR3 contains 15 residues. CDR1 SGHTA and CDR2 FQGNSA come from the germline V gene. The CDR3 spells CASSTRPQGALEQYF. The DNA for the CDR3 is TGTGCCAGCAGCACCCGACCCCAAGGAGCTCTCGAGCAGTACTTC.

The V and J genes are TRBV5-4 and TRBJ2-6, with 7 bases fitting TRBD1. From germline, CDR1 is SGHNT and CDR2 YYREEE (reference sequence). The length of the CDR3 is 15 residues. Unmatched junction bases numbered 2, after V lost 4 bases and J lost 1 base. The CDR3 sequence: CASSRQGSGANVLTF. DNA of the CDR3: TGTGCCAGCAGCCGACAGGGATCTGGGGCCAACGTCCTGACTTTC. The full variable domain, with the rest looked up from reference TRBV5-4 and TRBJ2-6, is ETGVTQSPTHLIKTRGQQVTLRCSSQSGHNTVSWYQQALGQGPQFIFQYYREEENGRGNFPPRFSGLQFPNYSSELNVNALELDDSALYLCASSRQGSGANVLTFGAGSRLTVL.

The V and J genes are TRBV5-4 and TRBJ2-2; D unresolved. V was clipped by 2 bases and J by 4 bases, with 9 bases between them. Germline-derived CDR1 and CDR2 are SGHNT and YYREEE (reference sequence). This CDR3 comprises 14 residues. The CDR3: CASSFSSSTGELFF. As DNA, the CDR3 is TGTGCCAGCAGCTTTTCTTCCTCCACCGGGGAGCTGTTTTTT.

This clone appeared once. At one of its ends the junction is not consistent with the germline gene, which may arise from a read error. CDR3 protein: CASSTFPGQGSNF. CDR3 in DNA: TGTGCCAGTAGTACTTTTCCGGGACAGGGGTCGAATTTT. This chain connects TRBV19 to TRBJ2-3, with 10 bases matching TRBD1. Germline V gene lookup returns CDR1 LNHDA and CDR2 SQIVND (reference sequence). This CDR3 is 13 amino acids long.

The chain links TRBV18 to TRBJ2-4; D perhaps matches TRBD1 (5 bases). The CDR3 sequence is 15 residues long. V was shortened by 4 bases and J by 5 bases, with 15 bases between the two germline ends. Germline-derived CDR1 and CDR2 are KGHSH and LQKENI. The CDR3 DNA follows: TGTGCCAGCTCACACTTTGGGCAGGGTCAAAACATTCAGTACTTC. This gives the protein CASSHFGQGQNIQYF.

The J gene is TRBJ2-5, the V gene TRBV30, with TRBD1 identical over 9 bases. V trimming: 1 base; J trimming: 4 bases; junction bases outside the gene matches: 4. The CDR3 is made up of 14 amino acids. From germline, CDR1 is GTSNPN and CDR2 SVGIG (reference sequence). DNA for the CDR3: TGTGCCTGGAGTGCCCAGACAGGGGGAGAGACCCAGTACTTC. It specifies CAWSAQTGGETQYF.

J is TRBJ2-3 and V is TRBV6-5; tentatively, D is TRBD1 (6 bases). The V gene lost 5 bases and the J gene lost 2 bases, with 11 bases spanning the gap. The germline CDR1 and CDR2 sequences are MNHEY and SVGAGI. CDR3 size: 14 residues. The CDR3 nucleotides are TGTGCCAGCAGTCTTCACAGGGTCACAGATACGCAGTATTTT. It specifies CASSLHRVTDTQYF.

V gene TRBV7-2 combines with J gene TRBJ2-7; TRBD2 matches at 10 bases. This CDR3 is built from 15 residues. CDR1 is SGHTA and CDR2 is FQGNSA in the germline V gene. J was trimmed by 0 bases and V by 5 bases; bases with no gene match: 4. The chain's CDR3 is CASSLSGRSSYEQYF. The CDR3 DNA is TGTGCCAGCAGCCTTAGCGGGAGGTCCTCCTACGAGCAGTACTTC.

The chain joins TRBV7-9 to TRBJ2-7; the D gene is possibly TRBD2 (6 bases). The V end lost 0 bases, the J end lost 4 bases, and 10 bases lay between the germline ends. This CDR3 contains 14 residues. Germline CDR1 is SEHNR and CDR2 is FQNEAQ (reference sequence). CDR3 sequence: CASSLAGLGYEQYF. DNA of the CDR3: TGTGCCAGCAGCTTAGCGGGACTCGGGTACGAGCAGTACTTC. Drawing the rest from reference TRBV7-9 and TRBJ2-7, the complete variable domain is DTGVSQNPRHKITKRGQNVTFRCDPISEHNRLYWYRQTLGQGPEFLTYFQNEAQLEKSRLLSDRFSAERPKGSFSTLEIQRTEQGDSAMYLCASSLAGLGYEQYFGPGTRLTVT.

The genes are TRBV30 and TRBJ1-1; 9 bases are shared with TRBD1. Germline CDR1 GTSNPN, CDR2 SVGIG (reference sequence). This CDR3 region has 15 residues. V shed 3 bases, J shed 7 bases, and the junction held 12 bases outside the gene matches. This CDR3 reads CAWRPTGTGIGEAFF. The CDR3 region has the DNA TGTGCCTGGAGGCCGACTGGGACAGGGATTGGTGAAGCTTTCTTT.

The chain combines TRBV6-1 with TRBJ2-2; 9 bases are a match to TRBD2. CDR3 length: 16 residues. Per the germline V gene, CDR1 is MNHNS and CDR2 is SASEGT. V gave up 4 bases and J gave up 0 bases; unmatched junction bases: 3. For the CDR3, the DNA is TGTGCCAGCAGTGCTAGGACTAGCGCGAACACCGGGGAGCTGTTTTTT. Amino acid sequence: CASSARTSANTGELFF.